This T cell receptor beta chain was sequenced during a study of blood T cell repertoires in COVID-19. On the study more broadly: In each case, the material was cDNA or gDNA derived from T cells, B-cell-depleted T cells, or PBMCs.

Authors' analysis steps: Reference gene primer amplification yielded estimated nucleated cell counts. TCRdb keeps only in-frame clones here, not all; method: immunoSEQ multiplex PCR. Clone size and the V and J calls come from that table; the DNA yielded D and trimming. This table has 150,000 to 200,000 clones, roughly 78% appearing once. With 5 bases removed from V and 2 bases from J, the gap between germline ends came to 10 bases. This CDR3 contains 13 residues. The clonotype comes from a woman aged 80 or older with active or convalescent COVID-19. V gene TRBV12-3 or TRBV12-4 combines with J gene TRBJ2-7; no clear D gene. The sample comprised peripheral blood. The CDR3, as DNA: TGTGCCAGCAGTCCGAGGCTAGCCTACGAGCAGTACTTC. Translating it yields CASSPRLAYEQYF.